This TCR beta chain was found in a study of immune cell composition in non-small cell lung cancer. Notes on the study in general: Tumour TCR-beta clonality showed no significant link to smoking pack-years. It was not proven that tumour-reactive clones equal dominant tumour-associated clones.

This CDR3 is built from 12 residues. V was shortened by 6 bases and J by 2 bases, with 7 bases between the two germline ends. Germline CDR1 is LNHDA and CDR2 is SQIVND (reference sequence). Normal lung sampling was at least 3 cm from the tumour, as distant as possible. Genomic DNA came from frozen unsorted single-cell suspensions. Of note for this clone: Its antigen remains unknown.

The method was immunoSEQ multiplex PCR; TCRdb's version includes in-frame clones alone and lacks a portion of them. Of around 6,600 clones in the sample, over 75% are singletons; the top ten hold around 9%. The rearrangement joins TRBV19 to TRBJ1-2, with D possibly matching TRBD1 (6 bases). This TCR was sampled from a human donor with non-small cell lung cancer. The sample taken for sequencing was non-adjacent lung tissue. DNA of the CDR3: TGTGCCAGTAGAGACAGGAACTATGGCTACACCTTC. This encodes CASRDRNYGYTF.